This T cell receptor (beta chain) comes out of a study of T-cell reconstitution after alpha-beta-depleted transplantation in children. Study-wide findings and caveats: Several patients had high TCRbeta diversity at day 60; it came from surviving recipient T cells and thymic progenitors.

To note about this clonotype: Its antigen is currently unknown.

Unique molecular identifiers were used in preparing the TCRbeta library. TCRdb called the PCR reads again in MiXCR, with one record for every CDR3 protein. Of 280,000 or so distinct CDR3 sequences in the sample, around 10% are singletons; the top ten hold 23%. Germline values: CDR1 GTSNPN, CDR2 SVGIG (reference sequence). The CDR3 extends over 14 amino acids. Trimming took off 0 bases at V and 4 bases at J, with 10 bases between the two ends. The clonotype comes from a male patient between 2 and 15 years old who had a stem cell transplant for chronic granulomatous disease, so the T cells may come from the graft donor. V gene TRBV30 combines with J gene TRBJ2-1, with D hard to call. The material was peripheral blood, obtained 180 days after TCRalphabeta/CD19-depleted stem cell transplant. The CDR3 here is CAWSVPIPYNEQFF. CDR3 DNA: TGTGCCTGGAGTGTACCCATCCCTTACAATGAGCAGTTCTTC.